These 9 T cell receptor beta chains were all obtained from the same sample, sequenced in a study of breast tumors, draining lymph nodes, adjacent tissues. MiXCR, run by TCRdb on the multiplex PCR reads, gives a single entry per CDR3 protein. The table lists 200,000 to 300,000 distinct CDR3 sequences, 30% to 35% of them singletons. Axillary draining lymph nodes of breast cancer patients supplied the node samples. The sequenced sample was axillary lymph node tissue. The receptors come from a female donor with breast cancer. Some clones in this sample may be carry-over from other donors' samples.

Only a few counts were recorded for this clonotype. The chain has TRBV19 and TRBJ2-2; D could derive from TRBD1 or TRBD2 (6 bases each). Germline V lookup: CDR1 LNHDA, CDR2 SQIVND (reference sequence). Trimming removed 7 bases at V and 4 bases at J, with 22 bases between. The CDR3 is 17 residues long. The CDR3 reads CASTSGKRGASTGELFF. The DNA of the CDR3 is TGTGCCAGTACCTCTGGGAAGAGGGGGGCGTCCACCGGGGAGCTGTTTTTT.

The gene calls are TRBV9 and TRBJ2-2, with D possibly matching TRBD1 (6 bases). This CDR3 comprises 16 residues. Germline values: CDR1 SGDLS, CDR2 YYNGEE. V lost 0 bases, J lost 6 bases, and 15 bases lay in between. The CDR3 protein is CASSVGGGAIAGELFF. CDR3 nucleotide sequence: TGTGCCAGCAGCGTAGGAGGGGGTGCGATCGCCGGGGAGCTGTTTTTT.

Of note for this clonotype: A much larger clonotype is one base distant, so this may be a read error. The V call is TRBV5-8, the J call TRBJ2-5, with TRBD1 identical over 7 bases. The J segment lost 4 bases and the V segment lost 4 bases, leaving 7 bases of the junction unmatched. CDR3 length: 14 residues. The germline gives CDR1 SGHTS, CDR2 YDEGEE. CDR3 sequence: CASSQGQLGETQYF. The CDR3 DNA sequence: TGTGCCAGCAGCCAGGGACAGCTCGGAGAGACCCAGTACTTC.

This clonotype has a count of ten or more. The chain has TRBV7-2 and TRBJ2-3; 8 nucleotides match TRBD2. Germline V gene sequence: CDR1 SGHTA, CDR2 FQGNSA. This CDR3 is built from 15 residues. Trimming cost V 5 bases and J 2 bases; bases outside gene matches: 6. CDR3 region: CASSLSGGLTDTQYF. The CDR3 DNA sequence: TGTGCCAGCAGCCTAAGCGGGGGCCTCACAGATACGCAGTATTTT.

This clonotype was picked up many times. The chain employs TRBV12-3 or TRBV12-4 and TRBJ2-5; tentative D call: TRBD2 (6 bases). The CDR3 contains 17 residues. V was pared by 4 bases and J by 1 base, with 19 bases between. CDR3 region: CASSWGAGPGGQETQYF. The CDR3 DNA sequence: TGTGCCAGCAGTTGGGGAGCGGGCCCCGGAGGCCAAGAGACCCAGTACTTC.

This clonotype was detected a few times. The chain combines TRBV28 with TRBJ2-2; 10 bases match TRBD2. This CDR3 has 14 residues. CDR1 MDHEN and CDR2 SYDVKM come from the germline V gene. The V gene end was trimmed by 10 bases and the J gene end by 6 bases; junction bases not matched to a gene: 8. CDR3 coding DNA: TGTGCCACCATAGACAGCGGGAGGGCCGGGGAGCTGTTTTTT. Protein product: CATIDSGRAGELFF.

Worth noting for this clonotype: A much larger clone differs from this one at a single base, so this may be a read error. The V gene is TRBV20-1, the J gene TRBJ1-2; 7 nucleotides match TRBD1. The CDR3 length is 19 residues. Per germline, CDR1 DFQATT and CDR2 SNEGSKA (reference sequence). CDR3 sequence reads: CSARLLGKTGDLRNYGCTF. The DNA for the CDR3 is TGCAGTGCTAGGCTTCTTGGAAAAACAGGGGACCTTCGTAACTATGGCTGCACCTTC.

The CDR3 here is CAIRGGTGNTEAFF. CDR3 nucleotide sequence: TGTGCCATCAGGGGGGGGACAGGGAACACTGAAGCTTTCTTT. J is TRBJ1-1 and V is TRBV10-3; 8 positions match TRBD1. The germline gives CDR1 ENHRY, CDR2 SYGVKD. V gave up 6 bases and J gave up 1 base; unmatched junction bases: 4. The length of the CDR3 is 14 residues.

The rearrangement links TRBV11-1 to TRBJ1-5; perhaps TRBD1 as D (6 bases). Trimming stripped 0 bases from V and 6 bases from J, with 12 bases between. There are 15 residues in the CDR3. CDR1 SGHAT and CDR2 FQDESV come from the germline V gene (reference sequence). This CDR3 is CASSLARGGGQPQHF. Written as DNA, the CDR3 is TGTGCCAGCAGCTTAGCGAGAGGGGGGGGTCAGCCCCAGCATTTT.